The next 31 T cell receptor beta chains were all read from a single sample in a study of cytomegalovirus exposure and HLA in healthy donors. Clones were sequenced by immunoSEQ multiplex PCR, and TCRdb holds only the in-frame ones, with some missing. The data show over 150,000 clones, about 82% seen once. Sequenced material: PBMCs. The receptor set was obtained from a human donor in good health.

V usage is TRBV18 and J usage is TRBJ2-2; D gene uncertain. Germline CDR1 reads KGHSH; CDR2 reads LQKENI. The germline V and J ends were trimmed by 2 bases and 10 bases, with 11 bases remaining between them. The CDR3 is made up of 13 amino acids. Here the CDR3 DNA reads TGTGCCAGCTCACCAGGCCTTGAGGAGGAGCTGTTTTTT. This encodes CASSPGLEEELFF.

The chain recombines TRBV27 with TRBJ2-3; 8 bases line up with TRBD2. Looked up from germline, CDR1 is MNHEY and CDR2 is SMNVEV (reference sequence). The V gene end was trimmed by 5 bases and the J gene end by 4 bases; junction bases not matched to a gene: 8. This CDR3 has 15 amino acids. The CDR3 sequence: CASSLPGGAADTQYF. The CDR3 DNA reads TGTGCCAGCAGTCTACCCGGGGGGGCAGCAGATACGCAGTATTTT.

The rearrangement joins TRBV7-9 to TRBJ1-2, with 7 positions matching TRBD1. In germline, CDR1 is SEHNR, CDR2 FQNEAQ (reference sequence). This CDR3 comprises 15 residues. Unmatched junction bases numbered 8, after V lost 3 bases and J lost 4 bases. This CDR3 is CASSFSQGVSYGYTF. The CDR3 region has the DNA TGTGCCAGCAGCTTTTCCCAGGGGGTTTCCTATGGCTACACCTTC.

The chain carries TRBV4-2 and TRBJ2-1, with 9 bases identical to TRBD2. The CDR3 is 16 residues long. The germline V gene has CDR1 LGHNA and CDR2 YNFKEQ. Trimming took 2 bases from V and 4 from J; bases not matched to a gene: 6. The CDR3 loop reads CASSQWREGPYNEQFF. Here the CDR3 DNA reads TGTGCCAGCAGCCAATGGCGGGAGGGCCCGTACAATGAGCAGTTCTTC.

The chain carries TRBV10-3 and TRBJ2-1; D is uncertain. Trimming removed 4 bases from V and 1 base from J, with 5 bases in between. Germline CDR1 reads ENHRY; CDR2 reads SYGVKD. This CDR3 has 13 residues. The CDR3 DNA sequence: TGTGCCATCAGTGCACAGTCCTACAATGAGCAGTTCTTC. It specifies CAISAQSYNEQFF.

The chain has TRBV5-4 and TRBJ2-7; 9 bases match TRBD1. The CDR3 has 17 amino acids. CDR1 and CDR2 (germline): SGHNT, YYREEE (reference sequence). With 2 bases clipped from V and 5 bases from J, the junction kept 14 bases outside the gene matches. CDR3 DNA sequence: TGTGCCAGCAGCTTTATAAACCTCGGGACAGGGTCCCACGAGCAGTACTTC. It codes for CASSFINLGTGSHEQYF. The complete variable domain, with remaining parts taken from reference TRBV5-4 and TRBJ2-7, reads ETGVTQSPTHLIKTRGQQVTLRCSSQSGHNTVSWYQQALGQGPQFIFQYYREEENGRGNFPPRFSGLQFPNYSSELNVNALELDDSALYLCASSFINLGTGSHEQYFGPGTRLTVT.

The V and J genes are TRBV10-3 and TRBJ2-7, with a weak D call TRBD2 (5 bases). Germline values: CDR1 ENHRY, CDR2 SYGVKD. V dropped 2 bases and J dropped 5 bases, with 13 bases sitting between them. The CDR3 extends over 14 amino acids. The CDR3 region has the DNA TGTGCCATCAGTGAGGCGGGTAAAGTGGACGAGCAGTACTTC. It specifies CAISEAGKVDEQYF.

DNA for the CDR3: TGTGCCAGCTCACCAAAGCAAGACTATTCACCCCTCCACTTT. It specifies CASSPKQDYSPLHF. The chain recombines TRBV18 with TRBJ1-6, with no clear D. The CDR3 extends over 14 amino acids. Germline loops: CDR1 KGHSH, CDR2 LQKENI. The V gene lost 2 bases and the J gene lost 8 bases, with 10 bases spanning the gap.

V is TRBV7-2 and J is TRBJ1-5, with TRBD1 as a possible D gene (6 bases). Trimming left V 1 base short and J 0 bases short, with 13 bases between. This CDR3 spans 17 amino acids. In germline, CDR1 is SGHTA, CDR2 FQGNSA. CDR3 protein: CASSLEGTTYSNQPQHF. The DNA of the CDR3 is TGTGCCAGCAGCTTAGAGGGGACAACTTATAGCAATCAGCCCCAGCATTTT.

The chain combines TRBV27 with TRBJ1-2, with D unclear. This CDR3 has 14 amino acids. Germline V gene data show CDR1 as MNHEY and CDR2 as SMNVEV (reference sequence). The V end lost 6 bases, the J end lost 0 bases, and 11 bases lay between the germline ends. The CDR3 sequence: CASSPAGANYGYTF. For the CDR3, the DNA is TGTGCCAGCAGCCCCGCCGGGGCTAACTATGGCTACACCTTC.

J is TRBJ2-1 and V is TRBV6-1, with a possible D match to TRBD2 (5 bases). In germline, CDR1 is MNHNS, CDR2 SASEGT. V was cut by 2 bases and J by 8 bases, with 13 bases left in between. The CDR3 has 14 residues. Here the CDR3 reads CASSERGPPHEQFF. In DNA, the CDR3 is TGTGCCAGCAGTGAACGCGGGCCGCCCCATGAGCAGTTCTTC.

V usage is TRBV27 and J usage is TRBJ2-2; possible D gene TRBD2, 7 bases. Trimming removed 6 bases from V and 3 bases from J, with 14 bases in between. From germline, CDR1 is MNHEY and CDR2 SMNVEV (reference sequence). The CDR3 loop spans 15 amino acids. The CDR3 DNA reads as TGTGCCAGCAGAGGGGGAGGGCCCTACACCGGGGAGCTGTTTTTT. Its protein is CASRGGGPYTGELFF.

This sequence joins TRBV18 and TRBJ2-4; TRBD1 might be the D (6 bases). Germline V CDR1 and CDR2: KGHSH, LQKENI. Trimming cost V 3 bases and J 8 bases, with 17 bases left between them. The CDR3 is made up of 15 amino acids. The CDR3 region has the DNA TGTGCCAGCTCACCCATTGACAGGCTGGGGGACATTCAGTACTTC. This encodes CASSPIDRLGDIQYF. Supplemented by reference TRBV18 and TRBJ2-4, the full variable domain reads NAGVMQNPRHLVRRRGQEARLRCSPMKGHSHVYWYRQLPEEGLKFMVYLQKENIIDESGMPKERFSAEFPKEGPSILRIQQVVRGDSAAYFCASSPIDRLGDIQYFGAGTRLSVL.

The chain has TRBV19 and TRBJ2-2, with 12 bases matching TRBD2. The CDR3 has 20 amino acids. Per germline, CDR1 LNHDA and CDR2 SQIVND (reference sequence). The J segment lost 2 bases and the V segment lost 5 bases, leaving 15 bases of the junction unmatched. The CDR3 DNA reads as TGTGCCAGTAGTCGAGATGGCTTGGGACTAGCGGGCTTAAACACCGGGGAGCTGTTTTTT. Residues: CASSRDGLGLAGLNTGELFF.

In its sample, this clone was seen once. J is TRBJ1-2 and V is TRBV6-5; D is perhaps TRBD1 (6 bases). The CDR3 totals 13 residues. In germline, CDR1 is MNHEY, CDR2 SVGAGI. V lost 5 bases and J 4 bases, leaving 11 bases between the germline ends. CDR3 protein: CASSRQDFYGYTF. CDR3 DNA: TGTGCCAGCAGTCGACAGGATTTCTATGGCTACACCTTC.

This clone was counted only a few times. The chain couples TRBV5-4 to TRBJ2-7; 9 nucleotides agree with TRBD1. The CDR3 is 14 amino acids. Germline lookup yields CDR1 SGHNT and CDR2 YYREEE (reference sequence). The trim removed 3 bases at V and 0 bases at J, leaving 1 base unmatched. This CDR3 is CASSSTGGSYEQYF. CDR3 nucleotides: TGTGCCAGCAGCTCGACAGGGGGCTCCTACGAGCAGTACTTC.

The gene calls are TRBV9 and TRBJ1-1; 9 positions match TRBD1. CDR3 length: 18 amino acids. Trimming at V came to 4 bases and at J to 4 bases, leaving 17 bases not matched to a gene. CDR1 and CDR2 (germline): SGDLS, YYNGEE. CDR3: CASSSDSTTGGFGTEAFF. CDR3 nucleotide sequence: TGTGCCAGCAGCTCGGATAGTACGACAGGGGGGTTCGGCACTGAAGCTTTCTTT.

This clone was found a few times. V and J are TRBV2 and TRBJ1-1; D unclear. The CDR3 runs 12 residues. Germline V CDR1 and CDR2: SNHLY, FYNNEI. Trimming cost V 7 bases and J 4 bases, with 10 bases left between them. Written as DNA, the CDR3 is TGTGCCAGCAAAGTGAGGGCCACTGAAGCTTTCTTT. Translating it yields CASKVRATEAFF.

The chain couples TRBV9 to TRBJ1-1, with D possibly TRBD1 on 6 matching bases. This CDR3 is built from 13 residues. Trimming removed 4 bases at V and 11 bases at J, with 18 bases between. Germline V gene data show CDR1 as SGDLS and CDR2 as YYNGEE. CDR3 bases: TGTGCCAGCAGCCCAGGACAGACCCGCGGCGCTTTCTTT. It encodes CASSPGQTRGAFF.

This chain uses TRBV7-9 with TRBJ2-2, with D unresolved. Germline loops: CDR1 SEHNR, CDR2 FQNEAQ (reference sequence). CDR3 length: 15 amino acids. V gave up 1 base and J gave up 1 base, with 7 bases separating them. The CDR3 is CASSLGRENTGELFF. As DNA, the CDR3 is TGTGCCAGCAGCTTAGGGAGAGAGAACACCGGGGAGCTGTTTTTT.

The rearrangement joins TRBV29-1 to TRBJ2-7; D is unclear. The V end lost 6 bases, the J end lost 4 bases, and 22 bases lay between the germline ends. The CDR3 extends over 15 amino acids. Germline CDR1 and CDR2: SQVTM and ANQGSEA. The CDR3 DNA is TGCAGCGTACGACCCGAGAGGTCCTACTTATACGAGCAGTACTTC. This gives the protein CSVRPERSYLYEQYF.

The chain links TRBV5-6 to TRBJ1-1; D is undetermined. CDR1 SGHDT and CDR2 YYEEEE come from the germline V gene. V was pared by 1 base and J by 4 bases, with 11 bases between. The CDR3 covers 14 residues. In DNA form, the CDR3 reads TGTGCCAGCAGCTTGTTCCCGCCCGGCACTGAAGCTTTCTTT. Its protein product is CASSLFPPGTEAFF.

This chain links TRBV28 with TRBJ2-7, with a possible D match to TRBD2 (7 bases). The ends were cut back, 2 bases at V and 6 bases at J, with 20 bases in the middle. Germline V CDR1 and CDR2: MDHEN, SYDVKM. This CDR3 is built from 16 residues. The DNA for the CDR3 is TGTGCCAGCAGTTTAAACGGGGGGCCGATACCAGGCGAGCAGTACTTC. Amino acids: CASSLNGGPIPGEQYF. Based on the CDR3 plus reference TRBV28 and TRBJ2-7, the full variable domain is DVKVTQSSRYLVKRTGEKVFLECVQDMDHENMFWYRQDPGLGLRLIYFSYDVKMKEKGDIPEGYSVSREKKERFSLILESASTNQTSMYLCASSLNGGPIPGEQYFGPGTRLTVT.

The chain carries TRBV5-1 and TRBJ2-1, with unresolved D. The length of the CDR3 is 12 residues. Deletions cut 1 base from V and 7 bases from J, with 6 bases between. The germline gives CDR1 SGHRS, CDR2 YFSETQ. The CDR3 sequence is CASSLTRNEQFF. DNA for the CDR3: TGCGCCAGCAGCTTGACGCGGAATGAGCAGTTCTTC.

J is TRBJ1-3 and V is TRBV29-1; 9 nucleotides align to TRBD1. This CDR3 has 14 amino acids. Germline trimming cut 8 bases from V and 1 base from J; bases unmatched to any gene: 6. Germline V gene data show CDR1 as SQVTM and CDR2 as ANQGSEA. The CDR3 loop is CSSTGGASGNTIYF. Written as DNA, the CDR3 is TGCAGCAGTACAGGGGGCGCGTCTGGAAACACCATATATTTT.

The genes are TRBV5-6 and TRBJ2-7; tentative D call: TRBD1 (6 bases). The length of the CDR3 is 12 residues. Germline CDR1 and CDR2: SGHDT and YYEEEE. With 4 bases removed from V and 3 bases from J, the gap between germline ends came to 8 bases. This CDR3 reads CASSTGIYEQYF. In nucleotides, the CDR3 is TGTGCCAGCAGCACAGGGATCTACGAGCAGTACTTC.

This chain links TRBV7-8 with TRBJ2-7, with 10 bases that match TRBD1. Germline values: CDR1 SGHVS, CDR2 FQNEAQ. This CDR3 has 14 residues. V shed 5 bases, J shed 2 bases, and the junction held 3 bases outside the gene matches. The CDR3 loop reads CASSRQGAPYEQYF. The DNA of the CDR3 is TGTGCCAGCAGCCGACAGGGGGCTCCCTACGAGCAGTACTTC.

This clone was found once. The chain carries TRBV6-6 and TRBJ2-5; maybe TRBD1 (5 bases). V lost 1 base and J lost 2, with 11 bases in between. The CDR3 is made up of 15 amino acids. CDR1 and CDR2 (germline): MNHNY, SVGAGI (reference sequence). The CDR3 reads CASSYFLGAQETQYF. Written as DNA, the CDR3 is TGTGCCAGCAGTTACTTCTTAGGGGCTCAAGAGACCCAGTACTTC.

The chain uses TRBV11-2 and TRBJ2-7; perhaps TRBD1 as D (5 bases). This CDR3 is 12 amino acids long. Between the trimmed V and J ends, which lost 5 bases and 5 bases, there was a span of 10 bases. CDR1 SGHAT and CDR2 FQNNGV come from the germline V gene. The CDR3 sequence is CASSLTANEQYF. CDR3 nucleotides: TGTGCCAGCAGCCTGACAGCAAACGAGCAGTACTTC. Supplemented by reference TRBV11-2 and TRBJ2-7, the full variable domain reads EAGVAQSPRYKIIEKRQSVAFWCNPISGHATLYWYQQILGQGPKLLIQFQNNGVVDDSQLPKDRFSAERLKGVDSTLKIQPAKLEDSAVYLCASSLTANEQYFGPGTRLTVT.

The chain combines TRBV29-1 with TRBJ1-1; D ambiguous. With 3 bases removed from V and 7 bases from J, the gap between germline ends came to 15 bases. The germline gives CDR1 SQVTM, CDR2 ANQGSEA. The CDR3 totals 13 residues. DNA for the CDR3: TGCAGCGTTGAGCGGCGGCTAGGAGGTGAAGCTTTCTTT. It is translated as CSVERRLGGEAFF.

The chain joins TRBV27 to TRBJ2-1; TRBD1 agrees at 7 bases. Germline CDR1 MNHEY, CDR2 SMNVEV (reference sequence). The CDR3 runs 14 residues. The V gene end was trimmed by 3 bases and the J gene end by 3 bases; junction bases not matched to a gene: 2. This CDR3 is CASSLWDSYNEQFF. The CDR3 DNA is TGTGCCAGCAGTTTGTGGGACAGCTACAATGAGCAGTTCTTC.